Below are 5 T cell receptor beta chains sequenced from a single sample in a study of blood T cell repertoires in COVID-19. The table came from immunoSEQ multiplex PCR; TCRdb's copy has only in-frame clones and leaves some out. The profile shows 80,000 to 90,000 clones, approximately 80% of them singletons. The sequenced sample was peripheral blood. These receptors all stem from a woman in her 70s with acute or convalescent COVID-19.

This chain connects TRBV2 to TRBJ1-5; a possible D gene is TRBD1 (6 bases). Germline V lookup: CDR1 SNHLY, CDR2 FYNNEI. The CDR3 totals 13 residues. Trimming took off 6 bases at V and 4 bases at J, with 10 bases between the two ends. This CDR3 reads CASRDSRNQPQHF. The CDR3 bases are TGTGCCAGCAGGGACAGCCGAAATCAGCCCCAGCATTTT.

The V gene is TRBV3-1 (or the pseudogene TRBV3-2), the J gene TRBJ1-4; D is uncertain. Germline CDR1 reads LGHDT; CDR2 reads YNNKEL (reference sequence). Trimming cost V 4 bases and J 0 bases, with 12 bases left between them. This CDR3 comprises 16 residues. The CDR3 is CASSRAALATNEKLFF. The CDR3 DNA follows: TGTGCCAGCAGCCGCGCGGCGCTTGCAACTAATGAAAAACTGTTTTTT.

The chain is built from TRBV5-1 and TRBJ2-5, with 7 bases fitting TRBD1. CDR1 and CDR2 from the germline V gene are SGHRS and YFSETQ. The V and J ends lost 5 bases and 1 base, in that order; junction bases with no gene match: 5. The CDR3 totals 14 residues. CDR3 residues: CASSSTGAQETQYF. CDR3 sequence (DNA): TGCGCCAGCAGTTCAACAGGGGCCCAAGAGACCCAGTACTTC.

V gene TRBV5-4 combines with J gene TRBJ2-2, with D possibly matching TRBD1 (6 bases). This CDR3 comprises 16 residues. V dropped 7 bases and J dropped 3 bases, with 19 bases sitting between them. CDR1 is SGHNT and CDR2 is YYREEE in the germline V gene (reference sequence). The CDR3 loop reads CASPSPGAVDTGELFF. CDR3 coding DNA: TGTGCCAGCCCCTCTCCAGGGGCAGTCGACACCGGGGAGCTGTTTTTT.

This rearrangement joins TRBV6-5 to TRBJ1-2; D possibly corresponds to TRBD1 (5 bases). V was clipped by 2 bases and J by 8 bases, with 15 bases between them. CDR1 MNHEY and CDR2 SVGAGI come from the germline V gene. The CDR3 covers 14 residues. CDR3 residues: CASSYDSAGIGYTF. The CDR3 DNA is TGTGCCAGCAGTTACGACAGCGCAGGAATCGGCTACACCTTC.